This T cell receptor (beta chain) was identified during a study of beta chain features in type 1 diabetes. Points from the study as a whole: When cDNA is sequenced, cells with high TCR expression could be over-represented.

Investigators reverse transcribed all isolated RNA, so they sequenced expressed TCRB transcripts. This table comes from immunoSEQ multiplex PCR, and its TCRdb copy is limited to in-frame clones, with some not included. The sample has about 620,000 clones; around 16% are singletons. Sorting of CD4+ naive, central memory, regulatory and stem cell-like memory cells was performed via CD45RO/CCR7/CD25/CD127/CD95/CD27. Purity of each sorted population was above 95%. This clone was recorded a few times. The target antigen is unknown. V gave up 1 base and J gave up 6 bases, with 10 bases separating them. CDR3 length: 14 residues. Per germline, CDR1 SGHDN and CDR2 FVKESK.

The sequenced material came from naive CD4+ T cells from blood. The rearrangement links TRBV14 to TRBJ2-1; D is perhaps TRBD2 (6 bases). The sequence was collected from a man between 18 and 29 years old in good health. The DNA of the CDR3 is TGTGCCAGCAGCCAAGGGAGGGTCCTCAATGAGCAGTTCTTC. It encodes CASSQGRVLNEQFF. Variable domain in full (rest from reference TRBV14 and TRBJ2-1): EAGVTQFPSHSVIEKGQTVTLRCDPISGHDNLYWYRRVMGKEIKFLLHFVKESKQDESGMPNNRFLAERTGGTYSTLKVQPAELEDSGVYFCASSQGRVLNEQFFGPGTRLTVL.